This T cell receptor (beta chain) was documented in a study of blood T cell repertoires in COVID-19. Looking at the study overall: Italy, Spain and the United States were the sources of the convalescent and acute COVID-19 samples. PBMCs, B-cell-depleted T cells, or T cells provided the cDNA or gDNA that made up the material.

Methods used by the authors: Estimated nucleated cell counts came from reference gene primer amplification. Clones were sequenced by immunoSEQ multiplex PCR, and TCRdb holds only the in-frame ones, with some missing. V and J calls and clone size are as listed in that table; D and trimming were resolved from the DNA. Found here are roughly 250,000 clones, roughly four fifths of them singletons; the top ten hold roughly 12%. CDR3 length: 16 residues. Germline V gene data show CDR1 as MNHNY and CDR2 as SVGAGI (reference sequence). Trimming at V came to 7 bases and at J to 0 bases, leaving 7 bases not matched to a gene.

The receptor was derived from a woman aged 60 to 75 with active or convalescent COVID-19. Sequenced input: peripheral blood. The chain has TRBV6-6 and TRBJ1-5; 9 bases map to TRBD1. The CDR3 protein is CASNLGQGNSNQPQHF. CDR3 nucleotides: TGTGCCAGCAACCTCGGACAGGGGAATAGCAATCAGCCCCAGCATTTT.